The rows below give T cell receptor beta chains drawn from one sample of a study of T cell changes during pregnancy in multiple sclerosis. Generated by immunoSEQ multiplex PCR, the TCRdb table keeps only in-frame clones and is missing some. Of around 65,000 clones in the sample, about 93% were seen once. Source: peripheral blood, taken in the third trimester of pregnancy. These receptor sequences come from a female donor in good health, enrolled as a control in a pregnancy study. The CDR3 runs from the conserved cysteine through the conserved F or W. D genes are given only for firm matches. Size is stated for part of the rows, as once, few or many counts, or as a class when the clone is expanded.

clone_size: once; d_call: -; j_call: TRBJ2-3; v_call: TRBV2; cdr3_aa: CASSKLRGYADTQYF; cdr3_nt: TGTGCCAGCAGTAAATTGAGGGGGTATGCGGATACGCAGTATTTT
clone_size: -; d_call: -; j_call: TRBJ2-2; v_call: TRBV18; cdr3_aa: CASSQASLTGELFF; cdr3_nt: TGTGCCAGCTCACAAGCGAGCCTCACCGGGGAGCTGTTTTTT
clone_size: -; d_call: -; j_call: TRBJ2-7; v_call: TRBV7-6; cdr3_aa: CASSLVSGTSYEQYF; cdr3_nt: TGTGCCAGCAGCTTAGTTAGCGGCACATCCTACGAGCAGTACTTC
clone_size: -; d_call: TRBD1; j_call: TRBJ2-7; v_call: TRBV28; cdr3_aa: CASRGQGAYEQYF; cdr3_nt: TGTGCCAGCAGGGGACAGGGGGCCTACGAGCAGTACTTC
clone_size: -; d_call: -; j_call: TRBJ2-5; v_call: TRBV7-2; cdr3_aa: CASSLAGRGTQYF; cdr3_nt: TGTGCCAGCAGCTTAGCGGGGAGAGGGACCCAGTACTTC
clone_size: -; d_call: -; j_call: TRBJ2-7; v_call: TRBV6-5; cdr3_aa: CASSPAGVHEQYF; cdr3_nt: TGTGCCAGCAGTCCTGCAGGGGTTCACGAGCAGTACTTC
clone_size: -; d_call: -; j_call: TRBJ1-6; v_call: TRBV4-3; cdr3_aa: CASSQSRRGYGGNSPLHF; cdr3_nt: TGCGCCAGCAGCCAAAGCCGGAGGGGTTACGGAGGCAATTCACCCCTCCACTTT
clone_size: -; d_call: TRBD2; j_call: TRBJ2-7; v_call: TRBV28; cdr3_aa: CASSFSGGVYEQYF; cdr3_nt: TGTGCCAGCAGTTTTAGCGGGGGGGTTTACGAGCAGTACTTC
clone_size: -; d_call: -; j_call: TRBJ1-4; v_call: TRBV29-1; cdr3_aa: CSVEGAVGEKLFF; cdr3_nt: TGCAGCGTTGAAGGGGCCGTCGGTGAAAAACTGTTTTTT
clone_size: -; d_call: -; j_call: TRBJ1-1; v_call: TRBV10-2; cdr3_aa: CASSDLRDYTEAFF; cdr3_nt: TGCGCCAGCAGTGATCTCCGGGACTACACTGAAGCTTTCTTT
clone_size: once; d_call: -; j_call: TRBJ1-2; v_call: TRBV15; cdr3_aa: CATSRGGKSNYGYTF; cdr3_nt: TGTGCCACCAGCAGAGGCGGGAAGAGTAACTATGGCTACACCTTC
clone_size: -; d_call: TRBD1; j_call: TRBJ1-1; v_call: TRBV27; cdr3_aa: CATAFRGQILNTEAFF; cdr3_nt: TGTGCCACCGCGTTCAGGGGACAGATTCTGAACACTGAAGCTTTCTTT
clone_size: -; d_call: TRBD1; j_call: TRBJ1-1; v_call: TRBV7-2; cdr3_aa: CASSRGQGGGTEAFF; cdr3_nt: TGTGCCAGCAGCCGGGGACAGGGTGGGGGAACTGAAGCTTTCTTT
clone_size: -; d_call: TRBD1; j_call: TRBJ2-2; v_call: TRBV11-3; cdr3_aa: CASSSYRGVTGELFF; cdr3_nt: TGTGCCAGCAGCTCCTACAGGGGAGTCACCGGGGAGCTGTTTTTT
clone_size: once; d_call: -; j_call: TRBJ1-1; v_call: TRBV7-9; cdr3_aa: CASSLSALLEAFF; cdr3_nt: TGTGCCAGCAGCTTGTCAGCGCTGCTTGAAGCTTTCTTT
clone_size: -; d_call: TRBD1; j_call: TRBJ2-5; v_call: TRBV15; cdr3_aa: CATSSRGQGKETQYF; cdr3_nt: TGTGCCACCAGCTCACGGGGACAGGGTAAAGAGACCCAGTACTTC
clone_size: -; d_call: -; j_call: TRBJ2-7; v_call: TRBV7-3; cdr3_aa: CASSSMGGAPYEQYF; cdr3_nt: TGTGCCAGCAGCTCCATGGGGGGGGCACCCTACGAGCAGTACTTC
clone_size: -; d_call: TRBD2; j_call: TRBJ2-2; v_call: TRBV5-1; cdr3_aa: CASRSGGATGELFF; cdr3_nt: TGCGCCAGCAGGAGCGGGGGGGCCACCGGGGAGCTGTTTTTT
clone_size: -; d_call: -; j_call: TRBJ2-6; v_call: TRBV6-6; cdr3_aa: CASSYSGANVLTF; cdr3_nt: TGTGCCAGCAGTTATAGTGGGGCCAACGTCCTGACTTTC
clone_size: -; d_call: TRBD1; j_call: TRBJ1-6; v_call: TRBV6-1; cdr3_aa: CATYADRLRAPLHF; cdr3_nt: TGTGCCACCTACGCGGACAGGCTCAGGGCTCCCCTCCACTTT
clone_size: -; d_call: TRBD2; j_call: TRBJ2-3; v_call: TRBV10-3; cdr3_aa: CASRGGRTDTQYF; cdr3_nt: TGTGCCTCCCGCGGGGGGCGAACAGATACGCAGTATTTT
clone_size: -; d_call: TRBD2; j_call: TRBJ2-1; v_call: TRBV20-1; cdr3_aa: CSATLAVEQFF; cdr3_nt: TGCAGTGCTACCCTAGCGGTTGAGCAGTTCTTC
clone_size: -; d_call: TRBD2; j_call: TRBJ2-5; v_call: TRBV7-9; cdr3_aa: CATRTSGDRETQYF; cdr3_nt: TGTGCCACACGGACTAGCGGGGACAGGGAGACCCAGTACTTC
clone_size: -; d_call: -; j_call: TRBJ1-5; v_call: TRBV2; cdr3_aa: CASTPGDQPQHF; cdr3_nt: TGTGCCAGCACCCCCGGGGATCAGCCCCAGCATTTT